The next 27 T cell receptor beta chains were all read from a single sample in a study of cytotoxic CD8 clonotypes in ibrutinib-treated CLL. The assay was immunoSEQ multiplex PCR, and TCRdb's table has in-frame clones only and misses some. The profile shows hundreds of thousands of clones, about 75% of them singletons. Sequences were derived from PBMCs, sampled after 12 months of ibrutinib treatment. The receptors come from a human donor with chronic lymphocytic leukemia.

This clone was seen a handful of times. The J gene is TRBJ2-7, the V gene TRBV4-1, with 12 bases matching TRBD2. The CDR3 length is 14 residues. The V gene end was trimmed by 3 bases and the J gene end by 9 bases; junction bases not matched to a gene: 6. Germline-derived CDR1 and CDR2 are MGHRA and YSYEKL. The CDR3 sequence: CASSQGLAGTRQYF. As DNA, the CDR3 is TGCGCCAGCAGCCAGGGACTAGCGGGTACGAGGCAGTACTTC.

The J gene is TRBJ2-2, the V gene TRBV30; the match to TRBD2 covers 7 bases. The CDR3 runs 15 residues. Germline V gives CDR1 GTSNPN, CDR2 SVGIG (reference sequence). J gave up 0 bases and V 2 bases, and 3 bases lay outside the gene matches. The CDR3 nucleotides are TGTGCCTGGAGTATAGGACTAGCGAACACCGGGGAGCTGTTTTTT. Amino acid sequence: CAWSIGLANTGELFF.

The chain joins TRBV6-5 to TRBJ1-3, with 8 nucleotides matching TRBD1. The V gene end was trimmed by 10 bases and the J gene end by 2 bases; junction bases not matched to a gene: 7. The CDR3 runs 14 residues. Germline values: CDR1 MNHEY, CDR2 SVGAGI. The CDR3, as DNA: TGTGCCACCCAGAAGACAGGGGCTGGAAACACCATATATTTT. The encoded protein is CATQKTGAGNTIYF.

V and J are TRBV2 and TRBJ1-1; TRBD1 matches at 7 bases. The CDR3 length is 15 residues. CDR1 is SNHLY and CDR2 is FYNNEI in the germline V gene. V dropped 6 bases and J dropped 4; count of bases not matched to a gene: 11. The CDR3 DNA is TGTGCCAGCAGGAGCCAAAGACAGGGCGCCACTGAAGCTTTCTTT. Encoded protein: CASRSQRQGATEAFF.

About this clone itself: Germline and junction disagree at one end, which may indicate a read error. The DNA of the CDR3 is TGTGCCAGCAGCTTCGTTCGACAAAGATCTTTCTTC. Translated: CASSFVRQRSFF. The chain joins TRBV7-2 to TRBJ1-2, with D uncertain. Germline lookup yields CDR1 SGHTA and CDR2 FQGNSA. This CDR3 region has 12 residues.

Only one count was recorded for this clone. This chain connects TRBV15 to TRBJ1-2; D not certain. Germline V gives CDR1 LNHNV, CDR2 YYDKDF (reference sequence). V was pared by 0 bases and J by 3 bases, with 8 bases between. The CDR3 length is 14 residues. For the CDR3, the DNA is TGTGCCACCAGCAGAGACCCTGGCGACTATGGCTACACCTTC. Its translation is CATSRDPGDYGYTF.

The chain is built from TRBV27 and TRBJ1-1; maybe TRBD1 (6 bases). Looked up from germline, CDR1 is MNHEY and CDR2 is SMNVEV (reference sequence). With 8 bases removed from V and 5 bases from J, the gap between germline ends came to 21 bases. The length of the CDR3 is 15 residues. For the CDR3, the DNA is TGTGCCAGCGGAAAGGGGGGGGGATTGTCGACTGAAGCTTTCTTT. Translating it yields CASGKGGGLSTEAFF.

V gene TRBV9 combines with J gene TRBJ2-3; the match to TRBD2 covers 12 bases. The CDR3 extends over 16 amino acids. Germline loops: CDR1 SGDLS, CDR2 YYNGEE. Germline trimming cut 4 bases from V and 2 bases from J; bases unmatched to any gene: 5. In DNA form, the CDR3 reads TGTGCCAGCAGCCGACTAGCGGGAGAGTACACAGATACGCAGTATTTT. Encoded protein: CASSRLAGEYTDTQYF.

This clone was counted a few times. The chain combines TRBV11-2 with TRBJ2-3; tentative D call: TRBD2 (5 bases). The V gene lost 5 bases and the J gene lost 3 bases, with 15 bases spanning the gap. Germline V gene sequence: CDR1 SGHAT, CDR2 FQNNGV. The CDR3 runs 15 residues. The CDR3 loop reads CASSQAVRRTDTQYF. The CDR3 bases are TGTGCCAGCAGCCAAGCGGTCAGACGGACAGATACGCAGTATTTT. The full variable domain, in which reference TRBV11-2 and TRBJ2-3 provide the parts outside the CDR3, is EAGVAQSPRYKIIEKRQSVAFWCNPISGHATLYWYQQILGQGPKLLIQFQNNGVVDDSQLPKDRFSAERLKGVDSTLKIQPAKLEDSAVYLCASSQAVRRTDTQYFGPGTRLTVL.

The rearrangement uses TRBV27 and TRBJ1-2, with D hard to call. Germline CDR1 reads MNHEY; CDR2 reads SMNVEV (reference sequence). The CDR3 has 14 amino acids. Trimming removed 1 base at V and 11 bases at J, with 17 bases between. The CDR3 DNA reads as TGTGCCAGCAGTTTATGGCCGGAGAAAGAAAGATACACCTTC. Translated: CASSLWPEKERYTF.

CDR3 sequence reads: CASSLRAEAFF. DNA for the CDR3: TGTGCCAGCAGCTTAAGGGCTGAAGCTTTCTTT. J is TRBJ1-1 and V is TRBV7-9, with D unresolved. Per germline, CDR1 SEHNR and CDR2 FQNEAQ (reference sequence). Trimming cost V 2 bases and J 6 bases, with 4 bases left between them. CDR3 size: 11 residues.

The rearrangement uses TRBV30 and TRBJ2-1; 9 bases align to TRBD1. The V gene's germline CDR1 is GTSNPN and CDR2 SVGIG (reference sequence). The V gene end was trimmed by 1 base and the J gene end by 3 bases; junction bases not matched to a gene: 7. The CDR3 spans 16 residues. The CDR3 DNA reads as TGTGCCTGGAGTGGGGCCGGGACAGGGAACTACAATGAGCAGTTCTTC. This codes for CAWSGAGTGNYNEQFF. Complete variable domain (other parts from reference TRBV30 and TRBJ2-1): SQTIHQWPATLVQPVGSPLSLECTVEGTSNPNLYWYRQAAGRGLQLLFYSVGIGQISSEVPQNLSASRPQDRQFILSSKKLLLSDSGFYLCAWSGAGTGNYNEQFFGPGTRLTVL.

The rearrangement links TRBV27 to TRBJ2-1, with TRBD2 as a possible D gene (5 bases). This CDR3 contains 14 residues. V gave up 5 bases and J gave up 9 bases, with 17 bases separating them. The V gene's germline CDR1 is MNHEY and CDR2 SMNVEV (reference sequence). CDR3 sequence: CASSMKTTSFEQFF. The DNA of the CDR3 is TGTGCCAGCAGTATGAAGACTACCTCGTTTGAGCAGTTCTTC.

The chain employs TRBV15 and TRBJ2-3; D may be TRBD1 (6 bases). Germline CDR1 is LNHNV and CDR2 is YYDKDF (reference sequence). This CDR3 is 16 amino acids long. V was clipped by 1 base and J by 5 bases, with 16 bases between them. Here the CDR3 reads CATSRVGGPPGDTQYF. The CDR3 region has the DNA TGTGCCACCAGCAGAGTTGGGGGCCCACCCGGAGATACGCAGTATTTT.

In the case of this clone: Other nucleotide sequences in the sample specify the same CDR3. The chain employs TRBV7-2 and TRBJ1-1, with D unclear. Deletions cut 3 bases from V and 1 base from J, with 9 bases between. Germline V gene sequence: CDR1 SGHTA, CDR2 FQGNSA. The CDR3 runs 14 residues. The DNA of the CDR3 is TGTGCCAGCAGCTTGGGCCGGGGGAACACTGAAGCTTTCTTT. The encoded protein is CASSLGRGNTEAFF. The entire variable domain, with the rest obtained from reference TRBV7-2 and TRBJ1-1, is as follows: GAGVSQSPSNKVTEKGKDVELRCDPISGHTALYWYRQSLGQGLEFLIYFQGNSAPDKSGLPSDRFSAERTGGSVSTLTIQRTQQEDSAVYLCASSLGRGNTEAFFGQGTRLTVV.

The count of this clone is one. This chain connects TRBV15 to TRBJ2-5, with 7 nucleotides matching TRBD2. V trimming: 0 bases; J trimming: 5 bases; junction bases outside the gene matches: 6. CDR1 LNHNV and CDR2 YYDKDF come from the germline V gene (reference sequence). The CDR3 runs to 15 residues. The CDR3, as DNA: TGTGCCACCAGCAGAGACTTGATGGGGGGGGAGACCCAGTACTTC. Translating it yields CATSRDLMGGETQYF.

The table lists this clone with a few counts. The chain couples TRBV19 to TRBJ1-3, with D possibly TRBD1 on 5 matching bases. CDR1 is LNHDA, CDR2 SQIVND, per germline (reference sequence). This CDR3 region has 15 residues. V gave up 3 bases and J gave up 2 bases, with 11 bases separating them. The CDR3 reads CASSMNGAAGNTIYF. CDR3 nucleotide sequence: TGTGCCAGTAGTATGAACGGGGCCGCTGGAAACACCATATATTTT.

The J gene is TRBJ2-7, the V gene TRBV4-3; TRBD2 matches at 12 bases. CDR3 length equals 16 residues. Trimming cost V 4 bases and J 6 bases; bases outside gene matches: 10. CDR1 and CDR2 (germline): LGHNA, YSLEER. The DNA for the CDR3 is TGCGCCAGCAGCCGCCTAGCGGGAGGGGGGCCTGGCGAGCAGTACTTC. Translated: CASSRLAGGGPGEQYF.

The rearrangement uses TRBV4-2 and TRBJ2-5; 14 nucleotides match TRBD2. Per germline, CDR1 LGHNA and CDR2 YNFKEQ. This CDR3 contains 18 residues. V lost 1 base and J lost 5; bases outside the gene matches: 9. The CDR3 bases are TGTGCCAGCAGCCAAGTTTCGACTAGCGGGAGGGCCTTGGAGACCCAGTACTTC. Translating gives CASSQVSTSGRALETQYF.

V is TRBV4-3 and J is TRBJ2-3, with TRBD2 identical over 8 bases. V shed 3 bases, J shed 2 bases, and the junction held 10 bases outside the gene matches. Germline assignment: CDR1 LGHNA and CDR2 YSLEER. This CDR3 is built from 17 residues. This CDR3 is CASSQTQRAGVTDTQYF. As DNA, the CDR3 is TGCGCCAGCAGCCAGACCCAGCGAGCGGGAGTCACAGATACGCAGTATTTT.

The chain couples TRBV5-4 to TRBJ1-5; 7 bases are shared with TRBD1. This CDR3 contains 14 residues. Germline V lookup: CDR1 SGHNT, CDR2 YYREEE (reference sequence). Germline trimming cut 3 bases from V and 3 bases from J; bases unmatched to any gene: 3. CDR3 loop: CASSSGQHNQPQHF. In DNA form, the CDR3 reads TGTGCCAGCAGCTCGGGACAGCACAATCAGCCCCAGCATTTT.

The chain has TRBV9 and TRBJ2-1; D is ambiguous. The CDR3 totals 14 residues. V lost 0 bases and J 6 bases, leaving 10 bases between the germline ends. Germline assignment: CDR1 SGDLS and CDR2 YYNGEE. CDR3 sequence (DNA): TGTGCCAGCAGCGTAGTGGGTAGCATCAATGAGCAGTTCTTC. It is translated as CASSVVGSINEQFF.

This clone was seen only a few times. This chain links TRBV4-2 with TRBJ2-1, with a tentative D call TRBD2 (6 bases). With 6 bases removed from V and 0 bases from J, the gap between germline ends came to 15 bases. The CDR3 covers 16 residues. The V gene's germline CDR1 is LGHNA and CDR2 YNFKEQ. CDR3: CASRSGLQSSYNEQFF. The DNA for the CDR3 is TGTGCCAGCAGATCGGGACTTCAGAGCTCCTACAATGAGCAGTTCTTC.

The CDR3 protein is CASSPGQGWEKLFF. CDR3 bases: TGTGCCAGCAGTCCCGGACAGGGGTGGGAAAAACTGTTTTTT. The rearrangement uses TRBV27 and TRBJ1-4, with 9 bases fitting TRBD1. The germline CDR1 and CDR2 sequences are MNHEY and SMNVEV (reference sequence). The CDR3 runs to 14 residues. Unmatched junction bases numbered 6, after V lost 5 bases and J lost 8 bases.

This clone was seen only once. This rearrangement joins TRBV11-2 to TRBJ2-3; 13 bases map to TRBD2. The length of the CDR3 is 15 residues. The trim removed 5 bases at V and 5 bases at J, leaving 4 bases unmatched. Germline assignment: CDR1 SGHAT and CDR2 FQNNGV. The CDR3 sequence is CASSDGLAGVDTQYF. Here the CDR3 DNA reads TGTGCCAGCAGCGACGGACTAGCGGGGGTAGATACGCAGTATTTT.

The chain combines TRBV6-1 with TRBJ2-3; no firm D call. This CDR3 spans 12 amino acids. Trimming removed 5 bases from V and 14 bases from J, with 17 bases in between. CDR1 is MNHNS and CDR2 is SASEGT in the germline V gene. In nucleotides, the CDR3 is TGTGCCAGCAGTTCTCTAGTAGGTGTCGCGTATTTT. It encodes CASSSLVGVAYF.

CDR3 nucleotide sequence: TGTGCCAGCAGCGACAGACAGGACAACTCTGGAAACACCATATATTTT. It codes for CASSDRQDNSGNTIYF. The V call is TRBV9, the J call TRBJ1-3; TRBD1 might be the D (6 bases). This CDR3 comprises 16 residues. Deletions cut 3 bases from V and 0 bases from J, with 13 bases between. The germline gives CDR1 SGDLS, CDR2 YYNGEE.